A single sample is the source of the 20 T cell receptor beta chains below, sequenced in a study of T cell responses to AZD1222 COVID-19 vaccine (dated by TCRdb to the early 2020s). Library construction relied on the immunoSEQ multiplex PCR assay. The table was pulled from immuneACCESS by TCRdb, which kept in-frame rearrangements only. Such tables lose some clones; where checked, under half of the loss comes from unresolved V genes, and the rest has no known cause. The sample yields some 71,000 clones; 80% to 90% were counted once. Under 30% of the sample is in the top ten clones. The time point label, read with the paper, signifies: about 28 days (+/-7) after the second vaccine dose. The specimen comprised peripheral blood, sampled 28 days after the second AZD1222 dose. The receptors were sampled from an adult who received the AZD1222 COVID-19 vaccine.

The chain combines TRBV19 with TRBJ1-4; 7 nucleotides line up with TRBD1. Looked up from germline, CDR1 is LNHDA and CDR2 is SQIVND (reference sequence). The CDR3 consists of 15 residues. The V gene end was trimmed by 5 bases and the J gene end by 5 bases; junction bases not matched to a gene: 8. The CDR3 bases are TGTGCCAGTAGTGCTTGGGACAGCCCAAATGAAAAACTGTTTTTT. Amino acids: CASSAWDSPNEKLFF.

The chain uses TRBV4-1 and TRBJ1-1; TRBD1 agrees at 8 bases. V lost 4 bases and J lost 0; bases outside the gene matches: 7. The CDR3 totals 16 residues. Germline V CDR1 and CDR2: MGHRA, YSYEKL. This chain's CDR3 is CASSPRTGRMNTEAFF. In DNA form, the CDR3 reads TGCGCCAGCAGCCCTCGGACAGGGCGGATGAACACTGAAGCTTTCTTT.

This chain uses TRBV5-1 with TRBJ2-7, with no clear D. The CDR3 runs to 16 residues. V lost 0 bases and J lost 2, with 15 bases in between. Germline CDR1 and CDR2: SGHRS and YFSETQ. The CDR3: CASSLAVRADPYEQYF. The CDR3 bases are TGCGCCAGCAGCTTGGCGGTTAGAGCCGATCCCTACGAGCAGTACTTC.

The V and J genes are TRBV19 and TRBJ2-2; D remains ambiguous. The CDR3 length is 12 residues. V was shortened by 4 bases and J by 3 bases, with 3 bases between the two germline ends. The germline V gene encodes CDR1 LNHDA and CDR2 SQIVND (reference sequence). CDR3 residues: CASSTYTGELFF. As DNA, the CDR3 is TGTGCCAGTAGTACCTACACCGGGGAGCTGTTTTTT.

The CDR3 reads CASGRVGGSYNEQFF. The CDR3 DNA sequence: TGTGCCAGCGGCAGAGTGGGGGGCTCCTACAATGAGCAGTTCTTC. The chain links TRBV27 to TRBJ2-1, with TRBD2 as a possible D gene (6 bases). The CDR3 runs 15 residues. Germline CDR1 reads MNHEY; CDR2 reads SMNVEV (reference sequence). V lost 8 bases, J lost 0 bases, and 14 bases lay in between.

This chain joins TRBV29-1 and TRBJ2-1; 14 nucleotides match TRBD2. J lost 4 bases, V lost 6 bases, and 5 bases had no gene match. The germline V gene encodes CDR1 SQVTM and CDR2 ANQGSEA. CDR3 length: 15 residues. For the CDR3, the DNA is TGCAGCGTCGACCGACTAGCGGGAGGGTACAATGAGCAGTTCTTC. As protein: CSVDRLAGGYNEQFF.

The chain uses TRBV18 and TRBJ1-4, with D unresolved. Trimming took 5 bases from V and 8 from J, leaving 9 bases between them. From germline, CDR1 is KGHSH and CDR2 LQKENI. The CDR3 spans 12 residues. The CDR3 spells CASSADGEKLFF. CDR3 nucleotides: TGTGCCAGCTCAGCTGACGGGGAAAAACTGTTTTTT.

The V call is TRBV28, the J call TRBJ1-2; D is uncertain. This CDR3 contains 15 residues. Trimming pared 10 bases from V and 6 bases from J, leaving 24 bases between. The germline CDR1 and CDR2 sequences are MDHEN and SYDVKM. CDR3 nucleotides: TGTGCCACCCTCTGGAGCGTCCGATCGGGTAATGGCTACACCTTC. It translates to CATLWSVRSGNGYTF.

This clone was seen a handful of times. CDR3 protein: CASSPLGDAASYTF. CDR3 bases: TGTGCCAGCAGTCCCCTCGGGGATGCCGCGAGCTACACCTTC. The chain employs TRBV28 and TRBJ1-2, with D unclear. This CDR3 is 14 amino acids long. Trimming took 5 bases from V and 9 from J, leaving 19 bases between them. CDR1 is MDHEN, CDR2 SYDVKM, per germline.

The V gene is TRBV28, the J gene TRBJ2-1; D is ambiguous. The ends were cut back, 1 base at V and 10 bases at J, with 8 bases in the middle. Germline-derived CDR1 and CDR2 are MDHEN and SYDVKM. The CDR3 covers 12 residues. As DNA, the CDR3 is TGTGCCAGCAGTTTATACCTTTTCGAGCAGTTCTTC. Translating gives CASSLYLFEQFF.

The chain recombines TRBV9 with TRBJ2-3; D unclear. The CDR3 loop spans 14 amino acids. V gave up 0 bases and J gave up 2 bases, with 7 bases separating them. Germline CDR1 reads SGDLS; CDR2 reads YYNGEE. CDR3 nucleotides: TGTGCCAGCAGCGTAGGCGTCATCACAGATACGCAGTATTTT. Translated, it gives CASSVGVITDTQYF.

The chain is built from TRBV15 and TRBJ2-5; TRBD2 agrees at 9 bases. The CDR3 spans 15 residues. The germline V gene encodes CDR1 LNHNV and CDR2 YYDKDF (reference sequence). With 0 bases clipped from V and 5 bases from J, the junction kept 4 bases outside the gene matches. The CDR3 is CATSRDHAGGETQYF. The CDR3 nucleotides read TGTGCCACCAGCAGAGATCATGCGGGAGGGGAGACCCAGTACTTC. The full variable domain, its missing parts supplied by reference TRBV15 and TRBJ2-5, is DAMVIQNPRYQVTQFGKPVTLSCSQTLNHNVMYWYQQKSSQAPKLLFHYYDKDFNNEADTPDNFQSRRPNTSFCFLDIRSPGLGDTAMYLCATSRDHAGGETQYFGPGTRLLVL.

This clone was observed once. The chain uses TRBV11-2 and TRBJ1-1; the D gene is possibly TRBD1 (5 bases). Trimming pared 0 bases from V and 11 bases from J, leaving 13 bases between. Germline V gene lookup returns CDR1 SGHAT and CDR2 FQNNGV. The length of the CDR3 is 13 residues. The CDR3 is CASSLEAGSRAFF. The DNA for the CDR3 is TGTGCCAGCAGCTTAGAGGCAGGGAGTCGCGCTTTCTTT.

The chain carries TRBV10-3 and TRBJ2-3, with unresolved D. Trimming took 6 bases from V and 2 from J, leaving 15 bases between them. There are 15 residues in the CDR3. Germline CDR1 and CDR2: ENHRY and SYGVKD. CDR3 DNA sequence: TGTGCCATCAGCCCCGGTCAGCGCAACACAGATACGCAGTATTTT. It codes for CAISPGQRNTDTQYF.

The CDR3, as DNA: TGTGCCAGCAGCTTACAAGTGGGAGGCTCTGGAAACACCATATATTTT. It encodes CASSLQVGGSGNTIYF. The genes are TRBV11-1 and TRBJ1-3; D is ambiguous. Germline V gene data show CDR1 as SGHAT and CDR2 as FQDESV (reference sequence). CDR3 length equals 16 residues. V was shortened by 2 bases and J by 0 bases, with 11 bases between the two germline ends.

CDR3 loop: CASEAGGPRNEQFF. As DNA, the CDR3 is TGTGCCAGCGAGGCGGGAGGGCCGAGGAATGAGCAGTTCTTC. The chain has TRBV28 and TRBJ2-1, with 9 bases lining up with TRBD2. Germline lookup yields CDR1 MDHEN and CDR2 SYDVKM. J gave up 7 bases and V 8 bases, and 9 bases lay outside the gene matches. CDR3 length equals 14 residues.

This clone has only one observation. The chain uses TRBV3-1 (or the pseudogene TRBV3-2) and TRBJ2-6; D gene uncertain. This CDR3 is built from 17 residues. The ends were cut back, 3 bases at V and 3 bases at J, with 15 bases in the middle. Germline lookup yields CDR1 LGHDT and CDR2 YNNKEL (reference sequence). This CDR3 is CASSHENIRVGANVLTF. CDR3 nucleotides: TGTGCCAGCAGCCATGAAAACATCCGGGTTGGGGCCAACGTCCTGACTTTC.

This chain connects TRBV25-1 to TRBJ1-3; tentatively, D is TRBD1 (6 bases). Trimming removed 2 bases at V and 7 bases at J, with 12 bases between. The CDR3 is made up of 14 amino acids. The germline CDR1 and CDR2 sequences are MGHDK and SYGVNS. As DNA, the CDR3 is TGTGCCAGCAGTGAACACAGGGTTGCTAACACCATATATTTT. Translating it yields CASSEHRVANTIYF. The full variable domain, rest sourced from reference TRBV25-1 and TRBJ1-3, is EADIYQTPRYLVIGTGKKITLECSQTMGHDKMYWYQQDPGMELHLIHYSYGVNSTEKGDLSSESTVSRIRTEHFPLTLESARPSHTSQYLCASSEHRVANTIYFGEGSWLTVV.

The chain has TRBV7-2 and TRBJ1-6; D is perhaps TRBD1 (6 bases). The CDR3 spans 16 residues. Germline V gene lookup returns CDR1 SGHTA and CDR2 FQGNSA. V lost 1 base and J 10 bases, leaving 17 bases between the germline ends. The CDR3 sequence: CASSLGLVQGGSPLHF. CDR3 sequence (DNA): TGTGCCAGCAGCTTAGGTTTGGTACAGGGCGGCTCACCCCTCCACTTT.

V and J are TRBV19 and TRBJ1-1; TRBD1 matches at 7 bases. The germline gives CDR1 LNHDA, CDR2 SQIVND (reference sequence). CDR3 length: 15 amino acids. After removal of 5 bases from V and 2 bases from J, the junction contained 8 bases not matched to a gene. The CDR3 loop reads CASSLNRDRNTEAFF. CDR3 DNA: TGTGCCAGTAGTCTTAACCGGGACAGAAACACTGAAGCTTTCTTT.